The 12 T cell receptor beta chains given below trace back to one sample, sequenced in a study of T cell clones after liver transplantation. Profiled with immunoSEQ multiplex PCR; TCRdb holds only in-frame clones, not every one. The repertoire has about 99,000 clones, under 90% of them found once; the top ten carry approximately 3%. Here the sequenced sample was CD4+ T cells from blood, taken 45 to 50 months after liver transplant. These receptors were collected from a human patient who received a liver transplant. The graft donor may have contributed some T cells.

The chain employs TRBV18 and TRBJ1-6; TRBD1 matches at 9 bases. V shed 7 bases, J shed 14 bases, and the junction held 12 bases outside the gene matches. Germline CDR1 KGHSH, CDR2 LQKENI. The CDR3 is made up of 14 amino acids. CDR3 loop: CASFSGTGSSSLHF. The CDR3 DNA sequence: TGTGCCAGCTTTTCCGGGACAGGGTCCTCCTCCCTCCACTTT.

V is TRBV5-1 and J is TRBJ2-1; D uncertain. The CDR3 totals 14 residues. Trimming cost V 3 bases and J 0 bases, with 7 bases left between them. Per the germline V gene, CDR1 is SGHRS and CDR2 is YFSETQ. The CDR3, as DNA: TGCGCCAGCAGCTCACCCCCCTCCTACAATGAGCAGTTCTTC. It encodes CASSSPPSYNEQFF.

Only a few counts were recorded for this clone. The chain combines TRBV6-6 with TRBJ1-1, with D perhaps TRBD1 (5 bases). This CDR3 is 13 amino acids long. Germline values: CDR1 MNHNY, CDR2 SVGAGI (reference sequence). With 7 bases removed from V and 3 bases from J, the gap between germline ends came to 12 bases. The CDR3 sequence: CASTRGVDTEAFF. The CDR3 DNA follows: TGTGCCAGCACCCGAGGGGTGGACACTGAAGCTTTCTTT.

V and J are TRBV6-1 and TRBJ2-7, with TRBD2 as a possible D gene (6 bases). The CDR3 runs to 15 residues. Trimming removed 3 bases from V and 6 bases from J, with 18 bases in between. CDR1 MNHNS and CDR2 SASEGT come from the germline V gene. CDR3 nucleotide sequence: TGTGCCAGCAGTGAGGCCGGGGGAGCGATGGCCGAGCAGTACTTC. Translated, it gives CASSEAGGAMAEQYF.

This chain connects TRBV4-3 to TRBJ2-2, with 8 bases matching TRBD2. Germline CDR1 LGHNA, CDR2 YSLEER. The junction had 5 bases not matched to a gene; V was cut back by 3 bases and J by 5 bases. The CDR3 length is 15 residues. The CDR3 DNA sequence: TGCGCCAGCAGCCAGGGGACTAGTTTTACCGGGGAGCTGTTTTTT. It specifies CASSQGTSFTGELFF.

The genes are TRBV4-2 and TRBJ2-7, with unresolved D. Trimming removed 5 bases from V and 3 bases from J, with 17 bases in between. CDR3 size: 15 residues. The germline V gene has CDR1 LGHNA and CDR2 YNFKEQ. The CDR3 nucleotides are TGTGCCAGCAGCATAAATACAGCTATTAACTACGAGCAGTACTTC. Encoded protein: CASSINTAINYEQYF.

The chain links TRBV4-3 to TRBJ1-3, with a tentative D call TRBD1 (5 bases). The germline V gene has CDR1 LGHNA and CDR2 YSLEER. The V end lost 1 base, the J end lost 4 bases, and 5 bases lay between the germline ends. The CDR3 extends over 13 amino acids. CDR3 sequence reads: CASSQGGGNTIYF. CDR3 nucleotide sequence: TGCGCCAGCAGCCAAGGGGGCGGAAACACCATATATTTT.

The chain couples TRBV11-2 to TRBJ2-4, with a possible D match to TRBD2 (7 bases). The germline V and J ends were trimmed by 5 bases and 2 bases, with 13 bases remaining between them. Germline values: CDR1 SGHAT, CDR2 FQNNGV. The CDR3 length is 15 residues. CDR3 in amino acids: CASSPGGGTKNIQYF. In DNA form, the CDR3 reads TGTGCCAGCAGCCCTGGGGGGGGCACCAAAAACATTCAGTACTTC.

V is TRBV6-4 and J is TRBJ1-2; D perhaps matches TRBD1 (5 bases). Germline-derived CDR1 and CDR2 are MRHNA and SNTAGT. Trimming took off 2 bases at V and 2 bases at J, with 9 bases between the two ends. The CDR3 runs 14 residues. The CDR3 is CASSDQGPNYGYTF. CDR3 in DNA: TGTGCCAGCAGTGACCAGGGACCGAACTATGGCTACACCTTC.

CDR3 in DNA: TGTGCCAGCAGTTTACCTCACGAGCAGTACTTC. Encoded protein: CASSLPHEQYF. The chain carries TRBV28 and TRBJ2-7; unclear D gene. Germline values: CDR1 MDHEN, CDR2 SYDVKM. The CDR3 loop spans 11 amino acids. V lost 2 bases to trimming and J lost 5 bases, with 4 bases between them.

This chain uses TRBV27 with TRBJ1-5; 8 bases fit TRBD1. V lost 4 bases, J lost 4 bases, and 6 bases stayed unmatched. The CDR3 is 15 residues long. Looked up from germline, CDR1 is MNHEY and CDR2 is SMNVEV (reference sequence). The CDR3: CASSSRQGPNQPQHF. CDR3 coding DNA: TGTGCCAGCAGTTCGAGACAGGGGCCAAATCAGCCCCAGCATTTT.

This rearrangement joins TRBV7-6 to TRBJ2-5, with a tentative D call TRBD1 (5 bases). CDR1 and CDR2 from the germline V gene are SGHVS and FNYEAQ. The CDR3 loop spans 14 amino acids. V lost 5 bases, J lost 5 bases, and 15 bases lay in between. As DNA, the CDR3 is TGTGCCAGCAGCCCGGTGATTGGGGCGGAGACCCAGTACTTC. Protein sequence: CASSPVIGAETQYF.